A selection of T cell receptor beta chains follows, all from one sample in a study of T cell repertoires in cytomegalovirus infection. These receptors' targets are unknown. TCRdb used MiXCR to reprocess the reads, holding one entry per CDR3 protein. The table shows about 74,000 distinct CDR3 sequences, with around 30% occurring only once. The source was CD8+ T cells from cultured PBMCs, collected from culture after CMV antigen stimulation. The receptors come from a human donor in good health (CMV status not recorded). Some clones in this sample may be carry-over from other donors' samples. CDR3s include the opening cysteine and the closing phenylalanine or tryptophan. The D gene is left open where the match is weak. Rows give clone size only sometimes, using once, few, many, or a class for an expanded clone.

d_call	v_call	j_call	clone_size	cdr3_aa	cdr3_nt
-	TRBV6-1	TRBJ2-3	-	CATSAGGTDTQYF	TGTGCCACCAGCGCGGGTGGCACAGATACGCAGTATTTT
TRBD1	TRBV6-2/TRBV6-3	TRBJ2-1	once	CASSLGQGTYNEQFF	TGTGCCAGCAGCCTCGGACAGGGAACCTACAATGAGCAGTTCTTC
-	TRBV7-9	TRBJ1-1	many	CASSPGSANEAFF	TGTGCCAGCAGCCCCGGGTCGGCAAATGAAGCTTTCTTT
-	TRBV10-3	TRBJ2-5	-	CAIRGREETQYF	TGTGCCATCAGAGGACGGGAAGAGACCCAGTACTTC
TRBD2	TRBV9	TRBJ2-7	-	CASSVGTSDSYEQYF	TGTGCCAGCAGCGTAGGGACTAGCGACTCCTACGAGCAGTACTTC
TRBD1	TRBV14	TRBJ1-2	-	CASSQTGYGYTF	TGTGCCAGCAGCCAGACAGGGTATGGCTACACCTTC
TRBD2	TRBV10-3	TRBJ2-7	few	CAIKGTSSHEQYF	TGTGCCATCAAAGGGACTAGCTCCCACGAGCAGTACTTC
-	TRBV28	TRBJ2-7	few	CASSKVQSSYEQYF	TGTGCCAGCAGTAAAGTTCAGAGCTCCTACGAGCAGTACTTC
-	TRBV3-1	TRBJ2-5	-	CASSQDFEGFAGWYQETQYF	TGTGCCAGCAGCCAAGATTTCGAGGGCTTCGCGGGGTGGTACCAAGAGACCCAGTACTTC
TRBD2	TRBV2	TRBJ2-7	-	CASSGGLAGAYEQYF	TGTGCCAGCAGCGGGGGACTAGCGGGAGCCTACGAGCAGTACTTC
TRBD1	TRBV5-1	TRBJ2-7	many	CASSPGTGFEQYF	TGCGCCAGCAGCCCCGGGACAGGCTTCGAGCAGTACTTC
-	TRBV12-3/TRBV12-4	TRBJ2-2	few	CASSLVTGELFF	TGTGCCAGCAGTTTAGTGACCGGGGAGCTGTTTTTT
-	TRBV7-3	TRBJ2-1	few	CASSFDNEQFF	TGTGCCAGCAGCTTCGACAATGAGCAGTTCTTC
TRBD2	TRBV12-3/TRBV12-4	TRBJ2-7	few	CASAAGGSDYEQYF	TGTGCCAGCGCGGCGGGGGGGTCCGACTACGAGCAGTACTTC
-	TRBV27	TRBJ1-1	-	CASSLSRGNTEAFF	TGTGCCAGCAGTTTATCGAGGGGGAACACTGAAGCTTTCTTT
-	TRBV6-1	TRBJ2-5	few	CASSDSRGETQYF	TGTGCCAGCAGTGATTCTCGGGGAGAGACCCAGTACTTC
-	TRBV28	TRBJ1-5	-	CASSPRAEWGNQPQHF	TGTGCCAGCAGTCCTCGGGCAGAGTGGGGCAATCAGCCCCAGCATTTT
TRBD2	TRBV6-2/TRBV6-3	TRBJ2-7	-	CANSYSAGVGYEQYF	TGTGCCAACAGTTACTCTGCGGGAGTCGGCTACGAGCAGTACTTC
TRBD1	TRBV19	TRBJ2-7	-	CASTPGQGAREQYF	TGTGCCAGTACCCCAGGACAGGGGGCGCGGGAGCAGTACTTC
-	TRBV7-2	TRBJ1-6	once	CASSLASGSSLHF	TGTGCCAGCAGCTTAGCGTCGGGTTCATCCCTCCACTTT
TRBD1	TRBV12-3/TRBV12-4	TRBJ2-4	-	CASSLSGQRTAKNIQYF	TGTGCCAGCAGTTTATCGGGACAGAGAACGGCCAAAAACATTCAGTACTTC
TRBD2	TRBV7-7	TRBJ2-2	many	CASSPLASGVEAGELFF	TGTGCCAGCAGCCCCCTGGCTAGCGGGGTGGAGGCCGGGGAGCTGTTTTTT
-	TRBV7-9	TRBJ2-3	few	CASSLRDSDYTQYF	TGTGCCAGCAGCCTGCGAGACAGCGATTATACGCAGTATTTT
TRBD1	TRBV27	TRBJ2-7	few	CASSFTADRDDEQYF	TGTGCCAGCAGTTTCACAGCGGACAGGGACGACGAGCAGTACTTC
-	TRBV6-1	TRBJ1-5	-	CASSYQGNQPQHF	TGTGCCAGCAGTTACCAAGGCAATCAGCCCCAGCATTTT
TRBD1	TRBV7-8	TRBJ1-4	few	CASSSDRGREKLFF	TGTGCCAGCAGTTCCGACAGGGGGCGGGAAAAACTGTTTTTT
TRBD1	TRBV6-2/TRBV6-3	TRBJ1-1	-	CASNRGVRFF	TGTGCCAGCAACAGGGGAGTACGCTTCTTT
-	TRBV6-2/TRBV6-3	TRBJ2-5	-	CASNPTGYNATQYF	TGTGCCAGCAACCCTACAGGGTATAATGCGACCCAGTACTTC
TRBD1	TRBV6-6	TRBJ1-5	-	CASSPDRDYQPQHF	TGTGCCAGCAGTCCCGACAGGGATTATCAGCCCCAGCATTTT
-	TRBV15	TRBJ2-3	-	CATSRDRTDTQYF	TGTGCCACCAGCAGAGATCGTACAGATACGCAGTATTTT
TRBD2	TRBV4-1	TRBJ2-7	-	CASSQDPPEREFPYEQYF	TGCGCCAGCAGCCAAGACCCCCCCGAGCGGGAGTTCCCCTACGAGCAGTACTTC
TRBD1	TRBV12-3/TRBV12-4	TRBJ2-7	-	CASSPSGTGGGDEQYF	TGTGCCAGCAGCCCATCCGGGACAGGGGGTGGAGACGAGCAGTACTTC
-	TRBV7-9	TRBJ2-1	few	CASSLAEYAEHNEQFF	TGTGCCAGCAGCTTAGCGGAGTACGCAGAGCACAATGAGCAGTTCTTC
-	TRBV6-2/TRBV6-3	TRBJ1-1	-	CASSISGGLNTEAFF	TGTGCCAGTTCAATTTCGGGGGGACTGAACACTGAAGCTTTCTTT
-	TRBV23-1	TRBJ1-6	few	CASSQESPLHF	TGCGCCAGCAGTCAAGAATCACCCCTCCACTTT
-	TRBV4-3	TRBJ1-6	-	CASSPGRQANSPLHF	TGCGCCAGCAGCCCGGGAAGACAGGCAAATTCACCCCTCCACTTT
-	TRBV6-2/TRBV6-3	TRBJ2-1	-	CASSYTSLNEQFF	TGTGCCAGCAGTTACACCAGTCTGAATGAGCAGTTCTTC
TRBD1	TRBV12-3/TRBV12-4	TRBJ1-6	-	CASSLWVGQSGSPLHF	TGTGCCAGCAGTCTTTGGGTGGGACAGTCTGGGTCACCCCTCCACTTT